The TCR beta chain described here comes from a study of T-cell memory formation after mild COVID-19. Looking at the study overall: Largely donor-specific sequence clusters came from two donors. Overall study findings and caveats: A second wave expanding day 15 to 37 was CD4+-biased; contracting clones were balanced.

This clonotype was seen a few times. Its antigen is as yet unknown. The CDR3 consists of 12 residues. V was shortened by 1 base and J by 8 bases, with 6 bases between the two germline ends. Germline values: CDR1 SGHRS, CDR2 YFSETQ. From the 5' RACE reads, TCRdb called clonotypes with MiXCR, one entry per CDR3 protein. The repertoire holds 250,000 to 300,000 distinct CDR3 sequences, with around 17% as singletons. This TCR derives from a man aged 18 to 29 who had mild COVID-19 (a few samples of this study predate the infection). Cell type and time point are not known. Source material: PBMCs or a T cell subset sorted from them (not recorded which). V gene TRBV5-1 combines with J gene TRBJ2-2, with D unresolved. CDR3 sequence (DNA): TGCGCCAGCAGCTTGTTTGGTGGGGAGCTGTTTTTT. Protein sequence: CASSLFGGELFF.